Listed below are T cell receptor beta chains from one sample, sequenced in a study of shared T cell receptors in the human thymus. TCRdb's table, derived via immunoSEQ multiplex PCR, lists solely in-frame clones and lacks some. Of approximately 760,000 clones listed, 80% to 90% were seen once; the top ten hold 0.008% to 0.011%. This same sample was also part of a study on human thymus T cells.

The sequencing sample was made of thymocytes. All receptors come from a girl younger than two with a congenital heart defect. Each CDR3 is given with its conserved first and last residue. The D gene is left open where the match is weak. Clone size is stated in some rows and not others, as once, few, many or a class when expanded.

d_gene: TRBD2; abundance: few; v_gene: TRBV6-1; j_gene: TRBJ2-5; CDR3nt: TGTGCCAGCAGTGCTTTCGTGGAGGGACTAGCGGGGGAGACCCAGTACTTC; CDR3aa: CASSAFVEGLAGETQYF
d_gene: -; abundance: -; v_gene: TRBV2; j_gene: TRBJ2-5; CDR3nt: TGTGCCAGCTCGGGGAGGGAGACCCAGTACTTC; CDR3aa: CASSGRETQYF
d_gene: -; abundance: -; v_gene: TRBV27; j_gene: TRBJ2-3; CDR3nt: TGTGCCAGCAAGGGGGGGCAGGCCCACTCGGATACGCAGTATTTT; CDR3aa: CASKGGQAHSDTQYF
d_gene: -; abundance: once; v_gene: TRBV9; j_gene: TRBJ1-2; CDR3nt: TGTGCCAGCAGTCACCAATACGGGGGGGCTGGTGGCTACACCTTC; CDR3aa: CASSHQYGGAGGYTF
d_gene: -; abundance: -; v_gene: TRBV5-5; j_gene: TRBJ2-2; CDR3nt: TGTGCCAGCAGCCCCGGGGGACTCGGGGAGCTGTTTTTT; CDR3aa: CASSPGGLGELFF
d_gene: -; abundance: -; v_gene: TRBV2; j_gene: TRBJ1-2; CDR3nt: TGTGCCAGCAGTGAAGGTCAGGCCGCTTATGGCTACACCTTC; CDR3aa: CASSEGQAAYGYTF
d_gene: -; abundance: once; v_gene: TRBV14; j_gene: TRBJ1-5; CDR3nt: TGTGCCAGCAGACTAGGGCATCAGCCCCAGCATTTT; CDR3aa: CASRLGHQPQHF
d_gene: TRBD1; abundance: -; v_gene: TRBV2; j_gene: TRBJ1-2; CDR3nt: TGTGCCAGCAGAGGACAGGGGGCCGGTGGCTACACCTTC; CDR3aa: CASRGQGAGGYTF
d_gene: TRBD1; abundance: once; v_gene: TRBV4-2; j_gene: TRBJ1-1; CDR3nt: TGTGCCAGCAGCCAAAGGAGGACAGGGATGCCCCTGTCGAACACTGAAGCTTTCTTT; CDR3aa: CASSQRRTGMPLSNTEAFF
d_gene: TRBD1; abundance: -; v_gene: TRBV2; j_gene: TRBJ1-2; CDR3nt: TGTGCCAGCAGGACCAGTCGGGACAGGTTCGTAGGCTACACCTTC; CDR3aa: CASRTSRDRFVGYTF
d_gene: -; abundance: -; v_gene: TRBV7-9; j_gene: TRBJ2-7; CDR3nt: TGTGCCAGCAGCTTCGGACACATCTCCTACGAGCAGTACTTC; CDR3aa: CASSFGHISYEQYF